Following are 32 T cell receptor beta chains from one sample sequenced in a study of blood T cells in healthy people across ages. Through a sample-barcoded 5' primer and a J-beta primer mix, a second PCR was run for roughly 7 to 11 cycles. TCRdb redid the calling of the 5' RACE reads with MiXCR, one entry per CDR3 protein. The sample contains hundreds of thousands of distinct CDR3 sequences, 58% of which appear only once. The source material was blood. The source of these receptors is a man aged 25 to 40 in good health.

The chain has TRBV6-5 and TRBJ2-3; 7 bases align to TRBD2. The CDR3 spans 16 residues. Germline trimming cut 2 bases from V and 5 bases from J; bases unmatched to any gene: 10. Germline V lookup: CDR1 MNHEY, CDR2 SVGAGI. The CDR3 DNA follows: TGTGCCAGCAGTTACGAGGCTAGCGGCTCCCAAGATACGCAGTATTTT. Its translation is CASSYEASGSQDTQYF.

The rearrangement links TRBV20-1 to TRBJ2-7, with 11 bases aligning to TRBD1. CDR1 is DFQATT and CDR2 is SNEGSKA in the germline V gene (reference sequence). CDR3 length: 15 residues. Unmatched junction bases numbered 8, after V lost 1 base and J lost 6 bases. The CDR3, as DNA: TGCAGTGCTAGAGGGGGGACAGGGGGGCTGGTCGAGCAGTACTTC. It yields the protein CSARGGTGGLVEQYF.

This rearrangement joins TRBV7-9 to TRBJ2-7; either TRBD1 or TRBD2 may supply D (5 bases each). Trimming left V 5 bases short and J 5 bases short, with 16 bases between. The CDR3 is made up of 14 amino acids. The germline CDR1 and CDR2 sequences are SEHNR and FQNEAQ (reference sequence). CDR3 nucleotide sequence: TGTGCCAGCAGCAGCCGGGACCAGCCCCACGAGCAGTACTTC. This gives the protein CASSSRDQPHEQYF.

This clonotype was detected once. The CDR3: CSATDGYGYTF. The CDR3 DNA is TGCAGTGCTACCGACGGCTATGGCTACACCTTC. The genes are TRBV20-1 and TRBJ1-2; D unclear. With 4 bases removed from V and 4 bases from J, the gap between germline ends came to 7 bases. This CDR3 contains 11 residues. Germline V lookup: CDR1 DFQATT, CDR2 SNEGSKA (reference sequence).

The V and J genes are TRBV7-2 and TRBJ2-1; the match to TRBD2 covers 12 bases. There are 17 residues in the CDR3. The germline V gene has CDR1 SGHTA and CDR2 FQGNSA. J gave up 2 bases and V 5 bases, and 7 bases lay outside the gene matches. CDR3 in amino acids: CASSRLAGVGAYNEQFF. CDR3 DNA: TGTGCCAGCAGCCGACTAGCGGGGGTTGGGGCCTACAATGAGCAGTTCTTC.

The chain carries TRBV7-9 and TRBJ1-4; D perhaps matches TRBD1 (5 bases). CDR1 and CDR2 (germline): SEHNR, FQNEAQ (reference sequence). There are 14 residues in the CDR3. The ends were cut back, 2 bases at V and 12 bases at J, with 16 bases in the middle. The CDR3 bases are TGTGCCAGCAGCTTACGGGACGGACCCCAGGAACTGTTTTTT. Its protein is CASSLRDGPQELFF.

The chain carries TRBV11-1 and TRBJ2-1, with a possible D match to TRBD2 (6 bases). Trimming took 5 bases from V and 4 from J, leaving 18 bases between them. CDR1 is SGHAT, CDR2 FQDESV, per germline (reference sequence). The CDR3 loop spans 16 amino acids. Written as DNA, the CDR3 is TGTGCCAGCAGCCCACGGAGTCTCGGGGGTTACAATGAGCAGTTCTTC. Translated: CASSPRSLGGYNEQFF.

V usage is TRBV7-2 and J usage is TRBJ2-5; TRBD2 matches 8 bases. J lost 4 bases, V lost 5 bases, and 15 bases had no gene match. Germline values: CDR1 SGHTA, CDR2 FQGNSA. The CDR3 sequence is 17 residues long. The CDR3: CASSQQSGLGRAETQYF. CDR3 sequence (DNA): TGTGCCAGCAGCCAACAGAGCGGTCTCGGGAGGGCAGAGACCCAGTACTTC. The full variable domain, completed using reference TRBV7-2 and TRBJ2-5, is GAGVSQSPSNKVTEKGKDVELRCDPISGHTALYWYRQSLGQGLEFLIYFQGNSAPDKSGLPSDRFSAERTGGSVSTLTIQRTQQEDSAVYLCASSQQSGLGRAETQYFGPGTRLLVL.

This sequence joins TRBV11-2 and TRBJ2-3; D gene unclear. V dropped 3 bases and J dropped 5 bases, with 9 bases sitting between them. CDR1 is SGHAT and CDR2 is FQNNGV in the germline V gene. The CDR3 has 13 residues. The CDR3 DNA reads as TGTGCCAGCAGCTTTATAATCGGAGATACGCAGTATTTT. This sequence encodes CASSFIIGDTQYF.

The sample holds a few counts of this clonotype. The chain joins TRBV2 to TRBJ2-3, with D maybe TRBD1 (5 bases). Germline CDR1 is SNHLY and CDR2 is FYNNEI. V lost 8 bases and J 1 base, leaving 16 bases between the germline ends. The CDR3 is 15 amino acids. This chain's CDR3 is CASGRTGAGTDTQYF. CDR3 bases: TGTGCCAGCGGCCGAACAGGTGCGGGCACAGATACGCAGTATTTT.

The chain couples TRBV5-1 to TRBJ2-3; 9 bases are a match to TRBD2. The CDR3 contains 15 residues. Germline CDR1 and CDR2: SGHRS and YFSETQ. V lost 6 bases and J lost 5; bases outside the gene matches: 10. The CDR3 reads CASNRGGGAIDTQYF. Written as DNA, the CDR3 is TGCGCCAGCAATAGAGGCGGGGGGGCCATAGATACGCAGTATTTT. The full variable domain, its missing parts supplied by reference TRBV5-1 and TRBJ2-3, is KAGVTQTPRYLIKTRGQQVTLSCSPISGHRSVSWYQQTPGQGLQFLFEYFSETQRNKGNFPGRFSGRQFSNSRSEMNVSTLELGDSALYLCASNRGGGAIDTQYFGPGTRLTVL.

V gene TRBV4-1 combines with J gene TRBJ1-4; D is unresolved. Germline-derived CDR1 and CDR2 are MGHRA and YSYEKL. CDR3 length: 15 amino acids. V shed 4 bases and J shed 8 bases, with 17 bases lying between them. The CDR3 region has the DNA TGCGCCAGCAGCCCCATGGACGGTCCCAACGAAAAACTGTTTTTT. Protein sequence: CASSPMDGPNEKLFF.

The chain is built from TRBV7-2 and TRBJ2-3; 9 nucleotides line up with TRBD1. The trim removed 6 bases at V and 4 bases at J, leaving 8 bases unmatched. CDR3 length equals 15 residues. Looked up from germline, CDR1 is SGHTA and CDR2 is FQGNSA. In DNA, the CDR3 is TGTGCCAGCAGACTGGACAGGGGAAGCGCAGATACGCAGTATTTT. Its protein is CASRLDRGSADTQYF.

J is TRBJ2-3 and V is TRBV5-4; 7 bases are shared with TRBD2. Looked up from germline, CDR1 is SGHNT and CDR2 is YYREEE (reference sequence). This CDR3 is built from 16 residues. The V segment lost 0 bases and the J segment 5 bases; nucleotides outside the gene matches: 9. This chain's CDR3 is CASSLGSGKPGDTQYF. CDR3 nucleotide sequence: TGTGCCAGCAGCTTGGGAAGCGGGAAGCCGGGAGATACGCAGTATTTT.

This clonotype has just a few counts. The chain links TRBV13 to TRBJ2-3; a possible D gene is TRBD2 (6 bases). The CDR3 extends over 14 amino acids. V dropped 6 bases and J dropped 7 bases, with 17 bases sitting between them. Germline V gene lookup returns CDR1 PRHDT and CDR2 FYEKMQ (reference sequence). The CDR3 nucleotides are TGTGCCAGCAGTTGGAGGGAAAGTTCCTATACGCAGTATTTT. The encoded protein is CASSWRESSYTQYF.

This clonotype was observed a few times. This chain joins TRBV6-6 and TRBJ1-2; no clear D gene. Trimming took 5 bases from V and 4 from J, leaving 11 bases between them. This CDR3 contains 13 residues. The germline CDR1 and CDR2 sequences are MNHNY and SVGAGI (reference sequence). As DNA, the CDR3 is TGTGCCAGCAGTCTGGACCTCCCCTATGGCTACACCTTC. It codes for CASSLDLPYGYTF.

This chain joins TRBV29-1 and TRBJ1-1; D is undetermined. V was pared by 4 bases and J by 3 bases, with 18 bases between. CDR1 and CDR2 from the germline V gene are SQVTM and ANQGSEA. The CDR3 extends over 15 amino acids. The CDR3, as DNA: TGCAGCGTTGTTAGCGGGCTTTGGGAAGACACTGAAGCTTTCTTT. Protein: CSVVSGLWEDTEAFF.

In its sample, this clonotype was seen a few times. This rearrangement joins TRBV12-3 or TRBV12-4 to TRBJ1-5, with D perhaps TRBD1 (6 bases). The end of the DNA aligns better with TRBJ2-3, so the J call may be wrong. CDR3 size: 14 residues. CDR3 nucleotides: TGTGCCAGCAGGCGCAGGGGTAACAATCAGCCCCAGTATTTT. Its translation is CASRRRGNNQPQYF.

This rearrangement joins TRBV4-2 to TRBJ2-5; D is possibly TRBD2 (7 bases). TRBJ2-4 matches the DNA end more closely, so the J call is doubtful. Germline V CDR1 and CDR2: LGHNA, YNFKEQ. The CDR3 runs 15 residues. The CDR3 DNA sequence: TGTGCCAGCAGAGGGAGGGGGGTGGCTAAAAACATTCAGTACTTC. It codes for CASRGRGVAKNIQYF.

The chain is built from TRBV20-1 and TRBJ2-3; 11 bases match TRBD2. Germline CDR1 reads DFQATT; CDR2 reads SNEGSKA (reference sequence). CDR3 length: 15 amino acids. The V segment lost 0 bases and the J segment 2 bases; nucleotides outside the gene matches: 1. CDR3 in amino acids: CSARDSGGATDTQYF. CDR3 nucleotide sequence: TGCAGTGCTAGAGATAGCGGGGGGGCCACAGATACGCAGTATTTT.

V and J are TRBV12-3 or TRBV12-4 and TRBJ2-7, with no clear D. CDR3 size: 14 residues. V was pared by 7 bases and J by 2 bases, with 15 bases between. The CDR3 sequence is CASTQVATPYEQYF. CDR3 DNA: TGTGCCAGCACCCAAGTCGCCACCCCCTACGAGCAGTACTTC.

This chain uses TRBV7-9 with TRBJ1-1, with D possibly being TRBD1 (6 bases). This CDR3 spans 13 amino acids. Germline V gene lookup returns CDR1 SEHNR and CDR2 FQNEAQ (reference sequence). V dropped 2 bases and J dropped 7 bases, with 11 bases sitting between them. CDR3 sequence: CASSLSGGIEAFF. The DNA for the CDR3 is TGTGCCAGCAGCTTATCGGGGGGCATTGAAGCTTTCTTT.

CDR3 in DNA: TGTGCCAGCAGCTTAGCACAGGGGGATGGCTACACCTTC. It specifies CASSLAQGDGYTF. The chain recombines TRBV7-9 with TRBJ1-2, with 8 bases that match TRBD1. The CDR3 runs 13 residues. Germline assignment: CDR1 SEHNR and CDR2 FQNEAQ (reference sequence). The trim removed 0 bases at V and 6 bases at J, leaving 0 bases unmatched.

The CDR3, as DNA: TGTGCCAGCCATACACCGGCCGGGACCCAGTACTTC. Protein: CASHTPAGTQYF. V gene TRBV6-2 or TRBV6-3 combines with J gene TRBJ2-5; D is unclear. Germline CDR1 MNHEY, CDR2 SVGEGT. This CDR3 is 12 amino acids long. The V and J ends lost 8 bases and 7 bases respectively, with 14 bases between them.

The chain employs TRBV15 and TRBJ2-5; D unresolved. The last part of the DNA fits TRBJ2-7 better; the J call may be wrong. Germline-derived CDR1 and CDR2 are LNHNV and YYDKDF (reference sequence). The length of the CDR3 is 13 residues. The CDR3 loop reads CATSRGLNYEQYF. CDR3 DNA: TGTGCCACCAGCAGAGGACTGAACTACGAGCAGTACTTC.

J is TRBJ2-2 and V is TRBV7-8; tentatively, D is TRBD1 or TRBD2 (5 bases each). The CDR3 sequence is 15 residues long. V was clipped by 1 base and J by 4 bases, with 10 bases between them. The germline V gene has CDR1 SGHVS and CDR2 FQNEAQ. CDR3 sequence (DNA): TGTGCCAGCAGCTTAGTTGGGGGAGCCACCGGGGAGCTGTTTTTT. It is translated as CASSLVGGATGELFF.

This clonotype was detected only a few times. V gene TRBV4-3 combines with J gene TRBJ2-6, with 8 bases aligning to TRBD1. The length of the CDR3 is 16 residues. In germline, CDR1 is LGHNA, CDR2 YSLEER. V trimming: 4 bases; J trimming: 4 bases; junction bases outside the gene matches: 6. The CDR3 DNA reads TGCGCCAGCAGCCCGACAGGGGTGGGGGGGGCCAACGTCCTGACTTTC. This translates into CASSPTGVGGANVLTF.

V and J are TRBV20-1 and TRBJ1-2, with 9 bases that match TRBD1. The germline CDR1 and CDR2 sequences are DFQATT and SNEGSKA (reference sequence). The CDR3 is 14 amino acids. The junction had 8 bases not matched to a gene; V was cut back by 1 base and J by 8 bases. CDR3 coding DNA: TGCAGTGCTAGAGTTGGGACAGGGATCGAAGGCTACACCTTC. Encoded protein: CSARVGTGIEGYTF.

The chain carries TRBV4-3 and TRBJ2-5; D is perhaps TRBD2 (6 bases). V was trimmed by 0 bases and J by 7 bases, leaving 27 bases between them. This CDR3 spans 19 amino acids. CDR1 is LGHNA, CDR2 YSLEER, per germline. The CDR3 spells CASSQDFSNGSLLSGTQYF. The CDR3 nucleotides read TGCGCCAGCAGCCAAGATTTCTCTAACGGGAGTTTGTTGAGTGGGACCCAGTACTTC.

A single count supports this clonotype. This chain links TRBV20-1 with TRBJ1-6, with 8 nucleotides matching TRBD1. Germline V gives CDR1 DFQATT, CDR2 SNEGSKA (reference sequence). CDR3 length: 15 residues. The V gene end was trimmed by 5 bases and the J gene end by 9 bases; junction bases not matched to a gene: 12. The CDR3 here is CSAGRTGMAGSPLHF. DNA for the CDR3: TGCAGTGCTGGGAGGACAGGGATGGCGGGTTCACCCCTCCACTTT.

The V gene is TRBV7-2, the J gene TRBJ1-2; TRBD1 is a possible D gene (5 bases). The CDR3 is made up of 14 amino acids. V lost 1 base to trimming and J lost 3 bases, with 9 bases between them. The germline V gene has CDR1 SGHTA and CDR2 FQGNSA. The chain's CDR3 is CASSLGGRDYGYTF. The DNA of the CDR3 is TGTGCCAGCAGCTTAGGGGGCAGGGACTATGGCTACACCTTC.

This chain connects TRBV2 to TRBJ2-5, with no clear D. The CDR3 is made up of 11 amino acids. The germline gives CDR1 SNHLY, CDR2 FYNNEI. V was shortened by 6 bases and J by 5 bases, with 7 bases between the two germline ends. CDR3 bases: TGTGCCAGCAGCATTGTCGAGACCCAGTACTTC. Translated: CASSIVETQYF. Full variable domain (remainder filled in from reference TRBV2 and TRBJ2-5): EPEVTQTPSHQVTQMGQEVILRCVPISNHLYFYWYRQILGQKVEFLVSFYNNEISEKSEIFDDQFSVERPDGSNFTLKIRSTKLEDSAMYFCASSIVETQYFGPGTRLLVL.